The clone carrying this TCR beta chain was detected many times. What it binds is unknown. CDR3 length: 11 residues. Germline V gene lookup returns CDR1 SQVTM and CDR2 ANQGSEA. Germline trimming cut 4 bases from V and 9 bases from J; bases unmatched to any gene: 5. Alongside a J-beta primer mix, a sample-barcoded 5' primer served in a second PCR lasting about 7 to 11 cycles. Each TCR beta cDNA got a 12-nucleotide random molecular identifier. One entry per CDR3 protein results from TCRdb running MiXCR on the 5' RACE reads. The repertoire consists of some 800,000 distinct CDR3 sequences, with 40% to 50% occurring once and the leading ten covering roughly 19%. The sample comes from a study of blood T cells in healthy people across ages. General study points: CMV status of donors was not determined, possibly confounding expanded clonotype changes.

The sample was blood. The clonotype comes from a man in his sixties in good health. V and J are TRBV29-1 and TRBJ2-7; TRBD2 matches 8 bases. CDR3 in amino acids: CSVVTGGAQYF. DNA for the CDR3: TGCAGCGTTGTAACCGGGGGGGCGCAGTACTTC.